This T cell receptor (beta chain) was sequenced in a study of control samples from healthy donors and cancer patients. Measured with immunoSEQ multiplex PCR; TCRdb has only the in-frame clones, and not every one. The data contain about 150,000 clones, more than 85% of them singletons. Germline loops: CDR1 KGHSH, CDR2 LQKENI. V shed 3 bases and J 8 bases; nucleotides not matched to a gene: 6. The CDR3 length is 13 residues. The clonotype originates from a woman aged 40 to 49 in good health. The chain joins TRBV18 to TRBJ1-1; 7 bases are shared with TRBD1. The material sequenced was blood. DNA of the CDR3: TGTGCCAGCTCACCGGTGGCAGGGGGGGAAGCTTTCTTT. Protein product: CASSPVAGGEAFF.